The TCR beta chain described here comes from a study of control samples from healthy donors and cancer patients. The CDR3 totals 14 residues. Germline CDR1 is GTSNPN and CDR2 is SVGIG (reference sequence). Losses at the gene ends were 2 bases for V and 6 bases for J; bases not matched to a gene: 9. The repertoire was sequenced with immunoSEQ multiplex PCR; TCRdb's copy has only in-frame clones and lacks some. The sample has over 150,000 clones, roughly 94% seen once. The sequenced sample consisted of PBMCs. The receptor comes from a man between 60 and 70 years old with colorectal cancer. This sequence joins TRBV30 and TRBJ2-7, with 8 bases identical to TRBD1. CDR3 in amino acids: CAWSLDRGYGEQYF. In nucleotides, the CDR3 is TGTGCCTGGAGTCTCGACAGGGGTTATGGCGAGCAGTACTTC.